What follows is one T cell receptor beta chain and its context. No antigen is known for it. The CDR3 is made up of 15 amino acids. V lost 8 bases to trimming and J lost 1 base, with 17 bases between them. Looked up from germline, CDR1 is MDHEN and CDR2 is SYDVKM. The data belong to a study of shared clonotypes between healthy human individuals. Study observations and caveats: Naive CD4 clonotype sharing across several donors was about 5%.

The authors' processing: ImmunoSEQ junction-only sequences lacked quality scores, so their filtering differed. Sequenced by immunoSEQ multiplex PCR; TCRdb stores in-frame clones only, minus some. V, J and clone size were drawn from that table, and D and trimming were deduced from the DNA. The sample lists about 2.4 million clones, more than 80% occurring once. The sequenced sample consisted of naive CD4+ T cells sorted from blood. Subset here: CD45RA+ positively selected. V is TRBV28 and J is TRBJ1-2, with no clear D. This clonotype was sampled from a man between 18 and 35 years old in good health. In DNA form, the CDR3 reads TGTGCCAGCCAGACACGGGGAGAAGGTAACTATGGCTACACCTTC. Encoded protein: CASQTRGEGNYGYTF.